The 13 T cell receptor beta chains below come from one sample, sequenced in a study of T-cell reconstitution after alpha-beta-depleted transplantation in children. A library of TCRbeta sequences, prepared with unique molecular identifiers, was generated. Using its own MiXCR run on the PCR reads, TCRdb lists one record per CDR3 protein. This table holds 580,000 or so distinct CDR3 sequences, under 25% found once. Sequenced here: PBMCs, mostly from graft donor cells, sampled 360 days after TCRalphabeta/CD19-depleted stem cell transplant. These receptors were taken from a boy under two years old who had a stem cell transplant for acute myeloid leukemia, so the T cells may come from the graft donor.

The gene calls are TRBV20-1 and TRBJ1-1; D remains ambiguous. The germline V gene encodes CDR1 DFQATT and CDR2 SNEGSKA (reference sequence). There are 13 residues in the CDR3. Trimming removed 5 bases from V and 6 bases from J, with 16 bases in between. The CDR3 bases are TGCAGTGCTCTTGACACCTGGAGGTCTGAAGCTTTCTTT. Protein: CSALDTWRSEAFF.

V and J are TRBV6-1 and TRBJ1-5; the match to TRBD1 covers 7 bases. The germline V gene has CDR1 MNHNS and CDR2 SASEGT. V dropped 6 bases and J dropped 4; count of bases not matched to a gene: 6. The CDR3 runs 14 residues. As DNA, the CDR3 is TGTGCCAGCAGAGTCAGGGGGGGGAATCAGCCCCAGCATTTT. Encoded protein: CASRVRGGNQPQHF.

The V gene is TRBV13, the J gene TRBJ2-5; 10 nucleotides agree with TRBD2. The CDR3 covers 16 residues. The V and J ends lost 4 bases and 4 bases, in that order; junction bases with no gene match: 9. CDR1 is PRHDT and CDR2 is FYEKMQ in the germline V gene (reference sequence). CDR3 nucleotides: TGTGCCAGCAGCTCCTGGACTAGCGGCTATCGAGAGACCCAGTACTTC. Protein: CASSSWTSGYRETQYF.

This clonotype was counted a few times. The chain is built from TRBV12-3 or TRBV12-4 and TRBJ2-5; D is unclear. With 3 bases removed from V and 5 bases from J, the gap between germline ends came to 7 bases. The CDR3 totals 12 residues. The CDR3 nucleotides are TGTGCCAGCAGTTTTCTAGGGGAGACCCAGTACTTC. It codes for CASSFLGETQYF.

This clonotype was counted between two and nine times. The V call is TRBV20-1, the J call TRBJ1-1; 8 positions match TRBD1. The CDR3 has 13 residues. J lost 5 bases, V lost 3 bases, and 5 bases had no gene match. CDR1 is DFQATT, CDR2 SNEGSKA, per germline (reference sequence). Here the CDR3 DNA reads TGCAGTGCTAGCCAGGGGGCTCCGACTGAAGCTTTCTTT. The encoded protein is CSASQGAPTEAFF.

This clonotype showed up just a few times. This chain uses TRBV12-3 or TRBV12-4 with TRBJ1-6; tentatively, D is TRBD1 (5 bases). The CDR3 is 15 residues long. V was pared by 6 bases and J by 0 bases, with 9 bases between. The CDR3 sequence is CASRWGSSYNSPLHF. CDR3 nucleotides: TGTGCCAGCAGGTGGGGGAGCTCCTATAATTCACCCCTCCACTTT.

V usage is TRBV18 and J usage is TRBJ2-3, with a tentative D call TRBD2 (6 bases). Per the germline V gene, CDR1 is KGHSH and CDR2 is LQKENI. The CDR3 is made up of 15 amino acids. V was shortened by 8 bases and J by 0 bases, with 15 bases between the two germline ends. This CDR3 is CASTLMAGSTDTQYF. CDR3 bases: TGTGCCAGCACCCTAATGGCGGGGAGCACAGATACGCAGTATTTT.

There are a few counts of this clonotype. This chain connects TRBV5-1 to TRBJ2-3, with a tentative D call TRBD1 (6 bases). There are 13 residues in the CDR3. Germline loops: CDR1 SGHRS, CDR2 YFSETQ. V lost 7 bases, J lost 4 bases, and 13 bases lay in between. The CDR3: CASGRTDSDTQYF. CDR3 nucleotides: TGCGCCAGCGGACGGACAGATTCAGATACGCAGTATTTT. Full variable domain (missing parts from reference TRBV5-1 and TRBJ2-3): KAGVTQTPRYLIKTRGQQVTLSCSPISGHRSVSWYQQTPGQGLQFLFEYFSETQRNKGNFPGRFSGRQFSNSRSEMNVSTLELGDSALYLCASGRTDSDTQYFGPGTRLTVL.

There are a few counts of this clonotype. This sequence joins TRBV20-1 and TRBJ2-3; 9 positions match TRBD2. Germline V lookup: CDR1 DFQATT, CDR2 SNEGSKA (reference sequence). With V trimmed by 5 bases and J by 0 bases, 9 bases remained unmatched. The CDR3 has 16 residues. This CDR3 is CSAGVPLAGSTDTQYF. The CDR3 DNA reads TGCAGTGCTGGAGTCCCTCTAGCGGGGAGCACAGATACGCAGTATTTT.

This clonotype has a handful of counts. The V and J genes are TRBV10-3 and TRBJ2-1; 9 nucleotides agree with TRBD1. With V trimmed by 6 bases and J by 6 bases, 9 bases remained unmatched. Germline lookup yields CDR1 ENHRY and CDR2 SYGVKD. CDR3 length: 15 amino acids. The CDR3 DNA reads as TGTGCCATCAGGGAAGAGGACAGGGGCTCCAATGAGCAGTTCTTC. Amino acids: CAIREEDRGSNEQFF.

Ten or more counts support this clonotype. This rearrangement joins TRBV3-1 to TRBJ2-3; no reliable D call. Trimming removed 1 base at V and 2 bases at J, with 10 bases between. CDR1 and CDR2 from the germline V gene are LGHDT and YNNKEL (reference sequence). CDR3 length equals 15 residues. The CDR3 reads CASSQGQSFTDTQYF. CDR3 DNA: TGTGCCAGCAGCCAAGGGCAGAGTTTCACAGATACGCAGTATTTT.

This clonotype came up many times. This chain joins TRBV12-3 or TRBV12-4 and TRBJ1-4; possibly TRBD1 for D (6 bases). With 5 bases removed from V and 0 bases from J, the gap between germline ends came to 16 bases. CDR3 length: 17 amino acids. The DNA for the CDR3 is TGTGCCAGCAGTCCTCAGGGGATGGGTGCAACTAATGAAAAACTGTTTTTT. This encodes CASSPQGMGATNEKLFF.

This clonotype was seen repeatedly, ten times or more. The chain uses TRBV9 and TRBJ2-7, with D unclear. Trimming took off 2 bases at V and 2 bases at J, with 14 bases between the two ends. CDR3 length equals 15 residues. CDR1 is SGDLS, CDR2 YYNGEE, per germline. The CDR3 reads CASSVAPAGAYEQYF. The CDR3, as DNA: TGTGCCAGCAGCGTTGCCCCAGCCGGTGCCTACGAGCAGTACTTC.